Following are 7 T cell receptor beta chains from one sample sequenced in a study of cytomegalovirus exposure and HLA in healthy donors. The PCR made use of 60 Vbeta and 13 Jbeta primers. The assay was immunoSEQ multiplex PCR, and TCRdb's table has in-frame clones only and misses some. The data contain 130,000 or so clones, roughly 77% of them singletons. The sample consisted of PBMCs. These receptors came from a man aged 25-45 years in good health and CMV-seronegative.

V usage is TRBV4-2 and J usage is TRBJ2-3, with 7 bases that match TRBD2. Trimming cost V 0 bases and J 1 base; bases outside gene matches: 4. CDR3 length: 16 residues. The germline CDR1 and CDR2 sequences are LGHNA and YNFKEQ. This chain's CDR3 is CASSQDSSGGTDTQYF. The CDR3 DNA follows: TGTGCCAGCAGCCAAGATTCTAGCGGTGGCACAGATACGCAGTATTTT.

This sequence joins TRBV5-1 and TRBJ2-1; 8 nucleotides match TRBD1. Per germline, CDR1 SGHRS and CDR2 YFSETQ. The V segment lost 4 bases and the J segment 5 bases; nucleotides outside the gene matches: 14. The CDR3 totals 17 residues. CDR3 coding DNA: TGCGCCAGCAGCCAACCCCTGACAGGGGACATTAACAATGAGCAGTTCTTC. This codes for CASSQPLTGDINNEQFF.

The rearrangement links TRBV5-1 to TRBJ2-7, with 11 bases lining up with TRBD1. CDR1 is SGHRS, CDR2 YFSETQ, per germline. The CDR3 extends over 15 amino acids. The V gene end was trimmed by 3 bases and the J gene end by 5 bases; junction bases not matched to a gene: 7. The CDR3 region is CASSSQGQGVHEQYF. CDR3 DNA: TGCGCCAGCAGCTCACAGGGACAGGGGGTCCACGAGCAGTACTTC. Supplemented by reference TRBV5-1 and TRBJ2-7, the full variable domain reads KAGVTQTPRYLIKTRGQQVTLSCSPISGHRSVSWYQQTPGQGLQFLFEYFSETQRNKGNFPGRFSGRQFSNSRSEMNVSTLELGDSALYLCASSSQGQGVHEQYFGPGTRLTVT.

The rearrangement links TRBV10-3 to TRBJ1-2; D ambiguous. The V gene's germline CDR1 is ENHRY and CDR2 SYGVKD. The V and J ends lost 0 bases and 0 bases respectively, with 5 bases between them. The CDR3 is made up of 14 amino acids. CDR3 DNA: TGTGCCATCAGTGAGTCACAGACTAACTATGGCTACACCTTC. It encodes CAISESQTNYGYTF.

V gene TRBV2 combines with J gene TRBJ1-2; 7 bases map to TRBD1. J gave up 6 bases and V 6 bases, and 4 bases lay outside the gene matches. This CDR3 has 12 amino acids. Germline CDR1 reads SNHLY; CDR2 reads FYNNEI. In nucleotides, the CDR3 is TGTGCCAGCAGCGTGGGACAGCATGGCTACACCTTC. Protein: CASSVGQHGYTF.

This chain uses TRBV19 with TRBJ1-1; D gene uncertain. The V gene lost 9 bases and the J gene lost 1 base, with 6 bases spanning the gap. CDR1 is LNHDA and CDR2 is SQIVND in the germline V gene (reference sequence). CDR3 size: 11 residues. The CDR3 DNA sequence: TGTGCCAGCGAGAAGAACACTGAAGCTTTCTTT. This sequence encodes CASEKNTEAFF.

For the CDR3, the DNA is TGTGCCAGCTCACCGGGACTAGCGGCAACAGATACGCAGTATTTT. Its translation is CASSPGLAATDTQYF. The chain has TRBV18 and TRBJ2-3; 11 nucleotides align to TRBD2. The junction had 2 bases not matched to a gene; V was cut back by 3 bases and J by 3 bases. The V gene's germline CDR1 is KGHSH and CDR2 LQKENI. The CDR3 totals 15 residues. Together with reference TRBV18 and TRBJ2-3, the CDR3 gives the full variable domain: NAGVMQNPRHLVRRRGQEARLRCSPMKGHSHVYWYRQLPEEGLKFMVYLQKENIIDESGMPKERFSAEFPKEGPSILRIQQVVRGDSAAYFCASSPGLAATDTQYFGPGTRLTVL.